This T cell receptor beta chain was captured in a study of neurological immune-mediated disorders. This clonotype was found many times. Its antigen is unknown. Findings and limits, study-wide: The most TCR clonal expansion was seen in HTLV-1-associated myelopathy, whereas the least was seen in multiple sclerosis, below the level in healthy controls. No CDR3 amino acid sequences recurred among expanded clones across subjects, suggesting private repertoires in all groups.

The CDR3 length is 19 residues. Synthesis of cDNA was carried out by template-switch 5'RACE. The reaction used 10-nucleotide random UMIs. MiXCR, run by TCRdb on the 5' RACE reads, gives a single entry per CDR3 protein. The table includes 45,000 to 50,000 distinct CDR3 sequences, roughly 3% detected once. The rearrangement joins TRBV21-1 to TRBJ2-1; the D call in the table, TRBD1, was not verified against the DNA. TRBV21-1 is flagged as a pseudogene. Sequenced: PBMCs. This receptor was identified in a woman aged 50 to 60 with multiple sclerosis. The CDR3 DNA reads TGTGCCAGCAGCAAATCGGGCCTCGGACAGGATTGGATTTCCGATGAGCAGTTCTTC. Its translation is CASSKSGLGQDWISDEQFF.